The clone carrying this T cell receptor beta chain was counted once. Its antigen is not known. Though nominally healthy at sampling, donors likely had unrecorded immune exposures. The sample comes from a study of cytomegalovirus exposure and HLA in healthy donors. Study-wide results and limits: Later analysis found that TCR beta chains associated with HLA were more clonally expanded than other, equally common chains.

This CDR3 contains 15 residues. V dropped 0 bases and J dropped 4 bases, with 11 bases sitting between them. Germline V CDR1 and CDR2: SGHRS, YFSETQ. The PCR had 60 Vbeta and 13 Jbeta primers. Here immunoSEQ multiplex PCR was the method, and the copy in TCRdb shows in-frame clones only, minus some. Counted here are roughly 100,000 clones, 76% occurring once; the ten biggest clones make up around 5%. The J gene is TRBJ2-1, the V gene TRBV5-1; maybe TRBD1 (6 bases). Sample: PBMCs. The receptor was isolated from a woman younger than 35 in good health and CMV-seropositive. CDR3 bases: TGCGCCAGCAGCTTGGATGGGGGCGAATACAATGAGCAGTTCTTC. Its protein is CASSLDGGEYNEQFF.